Listed below are T cell receptor beta chains from one sample, sequenced in a study of blood T cell repertoires in COVID-19. Sequencing was performed with immunoSEQ multiplex PCR; in TCRdb, only in-frame clones are kept and a portion is missing. The table records some 70,000 clones, 70% to 80% of them present only once. Sequencing used peripheral blood. Receptors were obtained from a human donor in a cohort sampled during active COVID-19. Each CDR3 is given with its conserved first and last residue. The D gene is left open where the match is weak. Rows give clone size only sometimes, using once, few, many, or a class for an expanded clone.

j_gene,v_gene,d_gene,abundance,CDR3aa,CDR3nt
TRBJ1-2,TRBV7-8,.,.,CASSQYESEGYTF,TGTGCCAGCAGCCAATACGAGTCTGAGGGCTACACCTTC
TRBJ2-2,TRBV7-2,TRBD1,few,CASSKFGQGLTGELFF,TGTGCCAGCAGCAAGTTCGGACAGGGGCTCACCGGGGAGCTGTTTTTT
TRBJ1-3,TRBV9,.,.,CATSPRPNSGNTIYF,TGTGCCACCTCTCCTAGACCAAACTCTGGAAACACCATATATTTT
TRBJ2-7,TRBV6-1,.,.,CASSEALDYEQYF,TGTGCCAGCAGTGAAGCATTAGATTACGAGCAGTACTTC
TRBJ2-1,TRBV18,TRBD2,once,CASSVREGDEQFF,TGTGCCAGCTCAGTGAGGGAGGGCGATGAGCAGTTCTTC
TRBJ2-5,TRBV2,TRBD2,.,CASRTSGGAGTQYF,TGTGCCAGCAGGACTAGCGGGGGGGCGGGGACCCAGTACTTC
TRBJ1-6,TRBV5-1,TRBD1,.,CASSTTGSSFNSPLHF,TGCGCCAGCAGCACGACAGGGTCATCGTTTAATTCACCCCTCCACTTT
TRBJ1-1,TRBV3-1/TRBV3-2,.,.,CASSQRGTSNTEAFF,TGTGCCAGCAGCCAAAGGGGGACATCGAACACTGAAGCTTTCTTT
TRBJ2-4,TRBV7-6,.,.,CASSRIRDIQYF,TGTGCCAGCAGTAGAATTCGGGACATTCAGTACTTC
TRBJ1-2,TRBV4-2,TRBD1,.,CASSQNPGGDYGYTF,TGTGCCAGCAGCCAAAACCCAGGGGGCGACTATGGCTACACCTTC
TRBJ1-1,TRBV2,.,.,CASSSGATLNTEAFF,TGTGCCAGCAGTTCAGGGGCTACTTTGAACACTGAAGCTTTCTTT
TRBJ1-2,TRBV6-5,TRBD1,.,CASSTTGGAGYGYTF,TGTGCCAGCAGTACCACAGGGGGCGCAGGCTATGGCTACACCTTC
TRBJ2-7,TRBV5-1,.,.,CASSYGGAYEQYF,TGCGCCAGCAGCTACGGGGGAGCCTACGAGCAGTACTTC
TRBJ2-5,TRBV19,.,.,CASSFRGGGETQYF,TGTGCCAGTAGTTTCCGGGGAGGGGGGGAGACCCAGTACTTC
TRBJ2-3,TRBV2,TRBD2,.,CASKSPSGRFADTQYF,TGTGCCAGCAAATCCCCCAGCGGGAGGTTCGCAGATACGCAGTATTTT
TRBJ2-1,TRBV15,TRBD2,.,CATSTLGLAGYNEQFF,TGTGCCACCAGCACCTTGGGACTAGCGGGGTACAATGAGCAGTTCTTC
TRBJ2-2,TRBV9,.,.,CASSEERRRSDDTGELFF,TGTGCCAGCAGCGAGGAGCGTAGGCGGTCAGACGACACCGGGGAGCTGTTTTTT
TRBJ1-5,TRBV5-1,.,.,CASSDGHPNQPQHF,TGCGCCAGCAGCGACGGACACCCCAATCAGCCCCAGCATTTT
TRBJ2-3,TRBV24-1,.,.,CATSSQGRTDTQYF,TGTGCCACCAGTTCACAGGGAAGGACAGATACGCAGTATTTT
TRBJ2-2,TRBV5-1,.,.,CASSPGIANTGELFF,TGCGCCAGCAGCCCGGGAATCGCGAACACCGGGGAGCTGTTTTTT
TRBJ2-5,TRBV5-1,TRBD2,.,CASRVWLAGGPQETQYF,TGCGCCAGCAGGGTTTGGCTAGCGGGGGGCCCCCAAGAGACCCAGTACTTC
TRBJ2-6,TRBV3-1/TRBV3-2,.,.,CASSQVEVSKVLRKRSGANVLTF,TGTGCCAGCAGCCAAGTCGAAGTCTCGAAAGTCTTAAGAAAGCGCTCTGGGGCCAACGTCCTGACTTTC
TRBJ2-7,TRBV10-1,.,.,CASSDPYDRPLCEQYF,TGCGCCAGCAGTGACCCCTATGACAGGCCCCTTTGCGAGCAGTACTTC
TRBJ2-7,TRBV6-6,.,.,CASAGTPFYEQYF,TGTGCCAGCGCCGGGACACCTTTCTACGAGCAGTACTTC
TRBJ1-2,TRBV6-5,.,.,CASRDGGLGYTF,TGTGCCAGCAGGGACGGGGGTTTGGGCTACACCTTC
TRBJ1-6,TRBV27,.,.,CASSLMGLLGKGEVNSPLHF,TGTGCCAGCAGTTTAATGGGATTACTCGGGAAGGGTGAAGTGAATTCACCCCTCCACTTT
TRBJ2-1,TRBV6-5,TRBD2,.,CASTTSVGSYNEQFF,TGTGCCAGCACCACTAGCGTCGGCTCCTACAATGAGCAGTTCTTC
TRBJ2-2,TRBV19,TRBD1,.,CASSTRTGPGELFF,TGTGCCAGTAGCACCCGGACAGGGCCCGGGGAGCTGTTTTTT
TRBJ2-3,TRBV6-5,.,.,CASNPRSDTQYF,TGTGCCAGCAACCCTAGGTCAGATACGCAGTATTTT
TRBJ1-1,TRBV11-2,.,.,CASSLTSGFVVGNTEAFF,TGTGCCAGCAGCTTAACGTCAGGGTTCGTGGTCGGGAACACTGAAGCTTTCTTT
TRBJ1-2,TRBV7-2,TRBD1,.,CASSSRDRVKGERLYGYTF,TGTGCCAGCAGCTCCAGGGACAGGGTAAAAGGGGAAAGGTTGTATGGCTACACCTTC
TRBJ2-1,TRBV5-4,.,.,CASSLGPGRGLDYNEQFF,TGTGCCAGCAGCTTGGGGCCAGGGCGGGGGCTGGACTACAATGAGCAGTTCTTC
TRBJ2-1,TRBV11-1,.,.,CASSLAGAFGNEQFF,TGTGCCAGCAGCTTAGCGGGAGCCTTTGGAAATGAGCAGTTCTTC
TRBJ2-3,TRBV27,TRBD1,.,CASSLTGGTDTQYF,TGTGCCAGCAGTCTGACAGGGGGGACAGATACGCAGTATTTT
TRBJ1-4,TRBV2,.,.,CASSGQGGLFF,TGTGCCAGCAGTGGGCAGGGCGGACTGTTTTTT
TRBJ2-5,TRBV11-3,TRBD2,.,CASSLEAGVILETQYF,TGTGCCAGCAGCTTAGAAGCGGGAGTAATATTAGAGACCCAGTACTTC
TRBJ1-2,TRBV5-8,.,.,CASSLWSNKGTNYGYTF,TGTGCCAGCAGCTTGTGGTCCAACAAGGGGACTAACTATGGCTACACCTTC
TRBJ2-5,TRBV30,TRBD2,.,CAWSPGLADQETQYF,TGTGCCTGGAGTCCGGGACTAGCGGACCAAGAGACCCAGTACTTC
TRBJ2-1,TRBV7-2,.,.,CASSLGGHPLNEQFF,TGTGCCAGCAGCTTAGGCGGGCACCCTTTGAATGAGCAGTTCTTC
TRBJ2-1,TRBV7-3,.,.,CASSLTLAGRNNEQFF,TGTGCCAGCAGCTTAACGTTGGCGGGGAGGAACAATGAGCAGTTCTTC
TRBJ2-3,TRBV5-4,.,.,CASSLAVGTDTQYF,TGTGCCAGCAGCTTAGCGGTGGGCACAGATACGCAGTATTTT
TRBJ2-2,TRBV5-1,TRBD2,.,CASSLSGLAGAELFF,TGCGCCAGCAGCTTGTCGGGACTAGCGGGAGCTGAGCTGTTTTTT
TRBJ2-7,TRBV12-3/TRBV12-4,TRBD1,.,CASSLGQGYEQYF,TGTGCCAGCAGTTTGGGACAGGGCTACGAGCAGTACTTC
TRBJ2-5,TRBV27,TRBD1,.,CASRGTVQETQYF,TGTGCCAGCAGAGGGACAGTACAAGAGACCCAGTACTTC
TRBJ1-1,TRBV18,.,.,CASSPDLTNTEAFF,TGTGCCAGCTCACCGGACTTAACGAACACTGAAGCTTTCTTT
TRBJ2-1,TRBV24-1,TRBD1,.,CATSDLEGARYNEQFF,TGTGCCACCAGTGATTTGGAGGGGGCAAGATACAATGAGCAGTTCTTC
TRBJ2-5,TRBV7-9,TRBD2,.,CASGSGRASETQYF,TGTGCCAGCGGGAGTGGGAGGGCCTCGGAGACCCAGTACTTC
TRBJ2-2,TRBV3-1/TRBV3-2,TRBD1,.,CASSLRQGITGELFF,TGTGCCAGCAGCCTCAGACAGGGGATCACCGGGGAGCTGTTTTTT
TRBJ2-5,TRBV6-5,.,.,CASKMEGAKTQYF,TGTGCCAGCAAAATGGAGGGGGCGAAGACCCAGTACTTC
TRBJ1-6,TRBV28,.,.,CASNLRGSYNSPLHF,TGTGCCAGCAACCTCCGAGGCTCCTATAATTCACCCCTCCACTTT
TRBJ1-2,TRBV9,TRBD1,.,CASSVSRTGKGNGYTF,TGTGCCAGCAGCGTCTCTCGGACAGGAAAAGGGAATGGCTACACCTTC
TRBJ2-2,TRBV6-5,.,.,CASLRTMNTGELFF,TGTGCCAGCTTAAGGACTATGAACACCGGGGAGCTGTTTTTT
TRBJ2-3,TRBV5-1,.,.,CASSLEAGVTDTQYF,TGCGCCAGCAGCTTGGAGGCAGGGGTAACAGATACGCAGTATTTT
TRBJ2-1,TRBV18,TRBD1,.,CASSSGTGNEQFF,TGTGCCAGCTCCTCCGGGACAGGAAATGAGCAGTTCTTC
TRBJ2-2,TRBV7-9,TRBD1,few,CASRDRGNTGELFF,TGTGCCAGCAGGGACAGGGGGAACACCGGGGAGCTGTTTTTT
TRBJ1-3,TRBV18,.,.,CASSQQGSGNTIYF,TGTGCCAGCTCGCAACAGGGCTCTGGAAACACCATATATTTT
TRBJ1-5,TRBV6-2/TRBV6-3,.,few,CASSLDGRRQPQHF,TGTGCCAGCAGTTTGGACGGGAGGAGGCAGCCCCAGCATTTT
TRBJ1-4,TRBV7-2,.,.,CASSLTEKLFF,TGTGCCAGCAGCTTGACAGAAAAACTGTTTTTT
TRBJ1-2,TRBV5-1,TRBD1,once,CASSSEGTGKRGYTF,TGCGCCAGCAGCTCGGAGGGGACAGGGAAACGAGGCTACACCTTC
TRBJ1-2,TRBV5-1,TRBD1,.,CASSRGTGGRDYGYTF,TGCGCCAGCAGCCGGGGGACAGGGGGAAGAGACTATGGCTACACCTTC